The clone carrying this TCR beta chain occurred many times. Its target is unknown. These data belong to a study of T cells in Graves' hyperthyroidism and ophthalmopathy. Study conclusions and caveats: Ophthalmopathy could be told apart from stable hyperthyroidism with a 13 V-J model.

Each diagnosis drew on symptoms, thyroxine, TRAb, thyroid ultrasound and orbital computed tomography findings. First hyperthyroidism diagnosis is when the blood sample was obtained, before any ophthalmopathy symptoms. The authors obtained PBMCs from about 9.5 ml of fresh peripheral blood. Researchers amplified the TCR beta CDR3 regions from RNA transcripts. The study used the HTBI primer set for a first-round RT-PCR of the TCR CDR3. Each CDR3 protein gets one entry after TCRdb re-called the multiplex PCR reads with MiXCR. The sample contains nearly 600,000 distinct CDR3 sequences, approximately 13% of which appear only once. Sequencing was carried out using blood. The sequence came from a woman in her twenties or thirties with Graves' hyperthyroidism that later progressed to Graves' ophthalmopathy.

CDR3 sequence reads: CSANPTGNGYTF. The DNA for the CDR3 is TGCAGTGCTAACCCGACAGGGAATGGCTACACCTTC. The chain couples TRBV20-1 to TRBJ1-2; 7 bases are a match to TRBD1. This CDR3 comprises 12 residues. Germline V gives CDR1 DFQATT, CDR2 SNEGSKA (reference sequence). Trimming took 4 bases from V and 6 from J; bases not matched to a gene: 5.